The rows below give T cell receptor beta chains drawn from one sample of a study of CD8 T cells in Susac syndrome. In TCRdb, the immunoSEQ multiplex PCR reads were re-called with MiXCR into one record per CDR3 protein. The sample lists just over 300,000 distinct CDR3 sequences; roughly nine tenths were seen once. The sample taken for sequencing was CD4+ T cells from PBMCs. The receptors stem from a human donor with multiple sclerosis. Both conserved end residues are part of each CDR3. A D gene is named only where the DNA matches it firmly. Clone sizes are given selectively: once, few, many, or a class where the clone is expanded.

TRBJ2-5	.	.	TRBV12-3/TRBV12-4	CASSPGAGARLTQYF	TGTGCCAGCAGCCCCGGGGCAGGGGCCCGGTTGACCCAGTACTTC
TRBJ1-1	.	.	TRBV12-3/TRBV12-4	CASSGAGSLNTEAFF	TGTGCCAGCAGCGGGGCCGGGTCCCTCAACACTGAAGCTTTCTTT
TRBJ2-5	.	.	TRBV6-5	CASSYSIFPRIRETQYF	TGTGCCAGCAGTTACTCGATTTTCCCCCGTATTAGGGAGACCCAGTACTTC
TRBJ2-7	.	TRBD2	TRBV6-1	CASRGKTSGRAKGSYEQYF	TGTGCCAGCAGGGGAAAGACTAGCGGGAGGGCCAAGGGTTCCTACGAGCAGTACTTC
TRBJ2-2	few	.	TRBV12-3/TRBV12-4	CASRPQGTGELFF	TGTGCCAGCAGGCCACAGGGTACCGGGGAGCTGTTTTTT
TRBJ2-2	.	.	TRBV7-3	CASSPSSSANTGELFF	TGTGCCAGCAGCCCGTCTAGCAGCGCGAACACCGGGGAGCTGTTTTTT
TRBJ1-1	.	.	TRBV7-9	CASSPVRGAGNTEAFF	TGTGCCAGCAGCCCCGTTCGGGGGGCTGGGAACACTGAAGCTTTCTTT
TRBJ2-2	.	TRBD1	TRBV6-1	CAAVGQAAAGELFF	TGTGCCGCCGTTGGACAGGCCGCAGCCGGGGAGCTGTTTTTT
TRBJ2-2	.	TRBD1	TRBV6-5	CASWDRGGTGELFF	TGTGCCAGCTGGGACAGGGGTGGAACCGGGGAGCTGTTTTTT
TRBJ2-2	.	.	TRBV23-1	CASSYSTGGGPGSCFF	.
TRBJ2-4	.	TRBD2	TRBV6-2/TRBV6-3	CASSYSAGGAKNIQYF	TGTGCCAGCAGTTACTCGGCGGGAGGAGCCAAAAACATTCAGTACTTC
TRBJ2-6	.	.	TRBV11-3	CASSLDSGIQTANVLTF	TGTGCCAGCAGCTTAGATTCCGGCATCCAAACGGCCAACGTCCTGACTTTC
TRBJ1-2	.	.	TRBV5-6	CASSLDRAYGYTF	TGTGCCAGCAGCTTGGACAGGGCCTATGGCTACACCTTC
TRBJ1-1	.	TRBD1	TRBV29-1	CSVGDRRRGTEAFF	TGCAGCGTTGGGGACAGGCGGCGTGGCACTGAAGCTTTCTTT
TRBJ1-1	.	.	TRBV18	CASSPSAVANTEAFF	TGTGCCAGCTCACCGTCTGCAGTAGCGAACACTGAAGCTTTCTTT
TRBJ2-2	.	TRBD2	TRBV12-3/TRBV12-4	CASTTGPSGRTGELFF	TGTGCCAGCACCACAGGTCCTAGCGGGAGGACCGGGGAGCTGTTTTTT
TRBJ1-1	.	TRBD1	TRBV12-3/TRBV12-4	CASSRGTGYDTEAFF	TGTGCCAGCAGTCGCGGGACAGGGTATGACACTGAAGCTTTCTTT
TRBJ2-7	.	TRBD2	TRBV30	CAWRPAGGPVIYEQYF	TGTGCCTGGAGACCGGCGGGAGGGCCCGTAATCTACGAGCAGTACTTC
TRBJ2-7	few	.	TRBV12-3/TRBV12-4	CASSSNRVFYEQYF	TGTGCCAGCAGTTCCAACAGGGTTTTCTACGAGCAGTACTTC
TRBJ2-3	once	.	TRBV27	CASSLSPGRRYRTDTQYF	TGTGCCAGCAGTTTATCGCCCGGCCGCCGGTATCGCACAGATACGCAGTATTTT
TRBJ2-7	.	.	TRBV2	CASSVGARREQYF	TGTGCCAGCAGTGTCGGTGCCAGGCGCGAGCAGTACTTC
TRBJ2-3	.	TRBD1	TRBV10-3	CAISESKGRGTDTQYF	TGTGCCATCAGTGAGTCGAAAGGCAGGGGGACAGATACGCAGTATTTT
TRBJ2-3	.	.	TRBV15	CATSREGADTQYF	TGTGCCACCAGCAGAGAAGGGGCAGATACGCAGTATTTT
TRBJ1-2	.	.	TRBV12-3/TRBV12-4	CASSWDTRIDGYTF	TGTGCCAGCAGTTGGGACACTAGGATTGATGGCTACACCTTC
TRBJ2-7	.	TRBD2	TRBV6-5	CASRRGVGSYEQYF	TGTGCCAGCAGGCGGGGGGTGGGGTCCTACGAGCAGTACTTC
TRBJ1-4	.	.	TRBV5-1	CASSFQGQEKLFF	TGCGCCAGCAGCTTTCAGGGCCAAGAAAAACTGTTTTTT
TRBJ1-2	once	.	TRBV7-9	CASSPTAGGTGGYTF	TGTGCCAGCAGCCCGACCGCGGGGGGTACTGGTGGCTACACCTTC
TRBJ1-3	.	.	TRBV27	CASSPQGFGNTIYF	TGTGCCAGCAGTCCCCAGGGTTTCGGGAACACCATATATTTT
TRBJ1-1	.	TRBD1	TRBV25-1	CASSEWQGVGAFF	TGTGCCAGCAGTGAATGGCAGGGGGTGGGAGCTTTCTTT
TRBJ2-3	.	TRBD1	TRBV29-1	CSVEDRGTDTQYF	TGCAGCGTTGAGGACAGGGGCACAGATACGCAGTATTTT
TRBJ1-2	.	.	TRBV7-9	CASAGTGRRDYGYTF	TGTGCCAGCGCTGGGACGGGGAGGAGAGACTATGGCTACACCTTC
TRBJ2-7	once	TRBD1	TRBV6-6	CASSYDRGGFGQYF	TGTGCCAGCAGTTACGACAGGGGGGGTTTCGGGCAGTACTTC
TRBJ2-3	.	TRBD1	TRBV4-1	CASRSPGGDTDTQYF	TGCGCCAGCAGATCACCAGGGGGAGACACAGATACGCAGTATTTT
TRBJ2-7	.	.	TRBV6-5	CASRGAERYEQYF	TGTGCCAGCAGGGGGGCAGAACGCTACGAGCAGTACTTC
TRBJ2-5	.	.	TRBV7-7	CASSSRLRETQYF	TGTGCTAGCAGCTCCCGACTTCGAGAGACCCAGTACTTC
TRBJ2-7	.	TRBD2	TRBV27	CASSLVGLAGVEQYF	TGTGCCAGCAGTTTAGTGGGACTAGCGGGAGTAGAGCAGTACTTC
TRBJ2-7	.	.	TRBV30	CAWSVRGEQYF	TGTGCCTGGAGTGTAAGGGGGGAGCAGTACTTC
TRBJ2-7	few	TRBD2	TRBV6-2/TRBV6-3	CASAEGGDYEQYF	TGTGCCAGCGCGGAGGGAGGGGACTACGAGCAGTACTTC
TRBJ2-2	.	TRBD1	TRBV29-1	CSVGQGAGELFF	TGCAGCGTAGGACAGGGTGCCGGGGAGCTGTTTTTT
TRBJ2-7	.	.	TRBV21-1	CASRGELLHVLDEQYF	TGTGCCAGCAGGGGTGAATTGCTACACGTGTTAGACGAGCAGTACTTC
TRBJ2-1	.	.	TRBV5-6	CASSLGRGVTEQFF	TGTGCCAGCAGCTTAGGCAGGGGAGTTACTGAGCAGTTCTTC
TRBJ1-2	.	.	TRBV3-1	CASSQEGASEVGTF	TGTGCCAGCAGCCAAGAGGGAGCAAGTGAAGTAGGCACCTTC
TRBJ2-3	once	.	TRBV20-1	CSARDRRTSTDTQYF	TGCAGTGCTAGAGATCGAAGAACTAGCACAGATACGCAGTATTTT
TRBJ2-2	.	.	TRBV9	CASSGRTHTGELFF	TGTGCCAGCAGCGGACGGACACACACCGGGGAGCTGTTTTTT
TRBJ1-2	.	.	TRBV13	CASSLRGTSGYTF	TGTGCCAGCAGCTTAAGAGGGACCTCTGGCTACACCTTC
TRBJ2-1	.	.	TRBV4-1	CASSQERGSSYNEQFF	TGCGCCAGCAGCCAGGAGAGGGGGAGCTCCTACAATGAGCAGTTCTTC
TRBJ2-5	.	.	TRBV20-1	CSARKYGSSETQYF	TGCAGTGCTAGAAAGTACGGATCCTCCGAGACCCAGTACTTC
TRBJ2-4	.	.	TRBV2	CASSEGGRLLAKNIQYF	TGTGCCAGCAGCGAAGGGGGACGGCTCCTAGCCAAAAACATTCAGTACTTC
TRBJ1-2	.	.	TRBV7-3	CASSLSPANGYTF	TGTGCCAGCAGCTTAAGCCCGGCCAACGGCTACACCTTC
TRBJ2-5	.	.	TRBV12-3/TRBV12-4	CASSPLEGGQFRAQYF	TGTGCCAGCAGTCCCCTTGAGGGAGGTCAGTTTCGTGCCCAGTACTTC
TRBJ2-1	.	TRBD2	TRBV6-2/TRBV6-3	CATRDGPGGEQFF	TGTGCCACCAGGGACGGCCCGGGGGGTGAGCAGTTCTTC
TRBJ1-3	.	TRBD1	TRBV7-2	CASSLGQVSGNTIYF	TGTGCCAGCAGCTTGGGACAGGTTTCTGGAAACACCATATATTTT
TRBJ2-7	.	.	TRBV7-2	CASSLTWNSYEQYF	TGTGCCAGCAGCCTAACTTGGAATTCTTACGAGCAGTACTTC
TRBJ2-7	.	.	TRBV5-4	CASSPQRAGTPTYEQYF	TGTGCCAGCAGCCCCCAGCGGGCGGGGACCCCCACCTACGAGCAGTACTTC